A single sample gave rise to the 9 T cell receptor beta chains below, sequenced in a study of T cells in Graves' hyperthyroidism and ophthalmopathy. Amplified TCR beta CDR3 regions came from RNA transcripts. TCR CDR3 regions were first amplified by RT-PCR with HTBI primers. Via MiXCR, TCRdb re-called the multiplex PCR reads, giving one row per CDR3 protein. The sample has 500,000 to 750,000 distinct CDR3 sequences; around a sixth are singletons. Material: blood. These TCRs come from a woman aged 30 to 39 with Graves' hyperthyroidism.

This clonotype was seen a few times. This chain connects TRBV29-1 to TRBJ2-2, with 9 bases lining up with TRBD1. Germline V gene sequence: CDR1 SQVTM, CDR2 ANQGSEA. The CDR3 has 13 residues. Unmatched junction bases numbered 7, after V lost 7 bases and J lost 7 bases. The CDR3, as DNA: TGCAGCGGGGTACAGGGGGCGGTCGGGGAGCTGTTTTTT. It yields the protein CSGVQGAVGELFF.

Concerning this clonotype itself: A read error may be the cause here, since a much bigger clone is one base away. The rearrangement joins TRBV30 to TRBJ2-3, with D possibly matching TRBD2 (6 bases). V shed 1 base and J shed 2 bases, with 16 bases lying between them. Germline V gives CDR1 GTSNPN, CDR2 SVGIG (reference sequence). The CDR3 runs to 16 residues. CDR3 in amino acids: CAWSGEMGGFTDTQYF. CDR3 bases: TGTGCCTGGAGTGGGGAGATGGGAGGCTTCACAGATACGCAGTATTTT.

The rearrangement uses TRBV15 and TRBJ2-1; D ambiguous. The CDR3 spans 17 residues. Deletions cut 6 bases from V and 0 bases from J, with 18 bases between. Germline V gene sequence: CDR1 LNHNV, CDR2 YYDKDF (reference sequence). CDR3 sequence: CATSAGLDPRSYNEQFF. CDR3 DNA sequence: TGTGCCACCAGTGCCGGCCTAGACCCCCGCTCCTACAATGAGCAGTTCTTC.

Concerning this clonotype: The junction and the germline gene differ at one end; a read error may be behind it. This chain uses TRBV7-9 with TRBJ2-3; perhaps TRBD2 as D (5 bases). This CDR3 contains 16 residues. CDR1 is SEHNR and CDR2 is FQNEAQ in the germline V gene (reference sequence). CDR3 residues: CAGSPSGMLGTDTQYF. The CDR3 bases are TGTGCCGGCAGCCCCTCGGGGATGCTGGGCACAGATACGCAGTATTTT. Looking up the rest from reference TRBV7-9 and TRBJ2-3 gives the full variable domain: DTGVSQNPRHKITKRGQNVTFRCDPISEHNRLYWYRQTLGQGPEFLTYFQNEAQLEKSRLLSDRFSAERPKGSFSTLEIQRTEQGDSAMYLCAGSPSGMLGTDTQYFGPGTRLTVL.

This clonotype has at least ten counts. This chain uses TRBV12-3 or TRBV12-4 with TRBJ2-7; TRBD1 might be the D (6 bases). The CDR3 is 14 amino acids. V lost 5 bases to trimming and J lost 1 base, with 12 bases between them. In DNA form, the CDR3 reads TGTGCCAGCAGTGGGACAAGGGGATCCTACGAGCAGTACTTC. Protein sequence: CASSGTRGSYEQYF.

The sample holds many counts of this clonotype. The chain is built from TRBV28 and TRBJ1-1; tentatively, D is TRBD1 (5 bases). Trimming shortened V by 11 bases and J by 3 bases, and 10 bases separated the two germline ends. This CDR3 comprises 11 residues. Per the germline V gene, CDR1 is MDHEN and CDR2 is SYDVKM. CDR3 bases: TGTGCCGTATCACAGGACACTGAAGCTTTCTTT. Translation: CAVSQDTEAFF.

This clonotype was seen repeatedly, ten times or more. This sequence joins TRBV2 and TRBJ2-1, with 8 bases matching TRBD2. The V gene end was trimmed by 2 bases and the J gene end by 8 bases; junction bases not matched to a gene: 8. The germline V gene encodes CDR1 SNHLY and CDR2 FYNNEI. CDR3 size: 15 residues. The CDR3 reads CASSERGGAPDEQFF. The CDR3 coding sequence is TGTGCCAGCAGTGAACGGGGGGGCGCCCCGGATGAGCAGTTCTTC.

The chain has TRBV20-1 and TRBJ2-1, with TRBD2 identical over 11 bases. CDR3 size: 15 residues. Germline trimming cut 6 bases from V and 4 bases from J; bases unmatched to any gene: 8. CDR1 DFQATT and CDR2 SNEGSKA come from the germline V gene (reference sequence). In DNA, the CDR3 is TGCAGTGCCCAGAGACTAGCGGGATTATACAATGAGCAGTTCTTC. This sequence encodes CSAQRLAGLYNEQFF.

There are a few counts of this clonotype. The chain couples TRBV9 to TRBJ2-3; 10 nucleotides align to TRBD1. This CDR3 has 16 amino acids. Germline-derived CDR1 and CDR2 are SGDLS and YYNGEE. Trimming at V came to 4 bases and at J to 3 bases, leaving 8 bases not matched to a gene. Here the CDR3 reads CASSSTGGGGTDTQYF. The CDR3 DNA sequence: TGTGCCAGCAGCTCGACAGGGGGCGGAGGGACAGATACGCAGTATTTT.